Listed below are T cell receptor beta chains from one sample, sequenced in a study of blood T cell repertoires in COVID-19. The protocol was immunoSEQ multiplex PCR, while the TCRdb copy is restricted to in-frame clones and leaves out a portion. The sample carries around 94,000 clones, roughly 90% recorded once. Sequencing was carried out using peripheral blood. The receptors were gathered from an elderly man with acute or convalescent COVID-19. Each CDR3 is given with its conserved first and last residue. Fields, in order: J gene, clone size, V gene, D gene, CDR3 protein, CDR3 DNA. A D gene is named only where the DNA matches it firmly. The size of a clone is reported for some rows only, either as once, few or many, or as a class for expanded clones.

J: TRBJ2-5
size: -
V: TRBV2
D: -
CDR3: CASSEADRARSTQYF
DNA: TGTGCCAGCAGTGAAGCGGATCGAGCCCGGAGTACCCAGTACTTC

J: TRBJ2-1
size: -
V: TRBV6-2/TRBV6-3
D: TRBD1
CDR3: CASSLNLQGSNSYNEQFF
DNA: TGTGCCAGCAGTCTAAACCTACAGGGGTCTAACTCCTACAATGAGCAGTTCTTC

J: TRBJ1-1
size: -
V: TRBV7-2
D: -
CDR3: CASSRSRGAEAFF
DNA: TGTGCCAGCAGCCGGTCGCGGGGCGCTGAAGCTTTCTTT

J: TRBJ2-7
size: -
V: TRBV2
D: -
CDR3: CASAGSYEQYF
DNA: TGTGCCAGCGCGGGCTCCTACGAGCAGTACTTC

J: TRBJ1-6
size: -
V: TRBV5-6
D: TRBD1
CDR3: CASSPPGQMDSPLHF
DNA: TGTGCCAGCAGCCCCCCGGGACAGATGGATTCACCCCTCCACTTT

J: TRBJ1-6
size: -
V: TRBV5-1
D: -
CDR3: CASSLAGQGRSPLHF
DNA: TGCGCCAGCAGCTTGGCCGGGCAGGGCAGGTCACCCCTCCACTTT

J: TRBJ2-7
size: few
V: TRBV7-2
D: TRBD2
CDR3: CASSLVAGARFRSSYEQYF
DNA: TGTGCCAGCAGCTTAGTTGCGGGAGCCCGCTTCAGGAGCTCCTACGAGCAGTACTTC

J: TRBJ2-5
size: -
V: TRBV3-1/TRBV3-2
D: TRBD1
CDR3: CASSLQSGGQETQYF
DNA: TGTGCCAGCAGCCTTCAATCAGGGGGCCAAGAGACCCAGTACTTC

J: TRBJ2-1
size: -
V: TRBV7-9
D: TRBD2
CDR3: CASSGAGASGRAFNEQFF
DNA: TGTGCCAGCAGCGGCGCGGGGGCTAGCGGGAGGGCTTTCAATGAGCAGTTCTTC

J: TRBJ1-4
size: -
V: TRBV4-3
D: TRBD1
CDR3: CASSQAWGQYEKLFF
DNA: TGCGCCAGCAGCCAAGCCTGGGGACAGTATGAAAAACTGTTTTTT

J: TRBJ1-2
size: -
V: TRBV3-1/TRBV3-2
D: -
CDR3: CASSQGGGNNYGYTF
DNA: TGTGCCAGCAGCCAAGGAGGGGGTAATAACTATGGCTACACCTTC

J: TRBJ1-2
size: -
V: TRBV7-9
D: -
CDR3: CASSLGLGQGNYGYTF
DNA: TGTGCCAGCAGCTTAGGTTTAGGGCAGGGCAACTATGGCTACACCTTC

J: TRBJ2-2
size: once
V: TRBV2
D: TRBD1
CDR3: CASSVQPTGVTGELFF
DNA: TGTGCCAGCAGTGTTCAACCGACAGGGGTCACCGGGGAGCTGTTTTTT

J: TRBJ2-7
size: -
V: TRBV19
D: TRBD1
CDR3: CASSFGQGSYEQYF
DNA: TGTGCCAGTAGCTTCGGACAGGGCTCCTACGAGCAGTACTTC

J: TRBJ1-4
size: -
V: TRBV5-1
D: -
CDR3: CASSSSGKANEKLFF
DNA: TGCGCCAGCAGCTCGTCAGGGAAAGCGAATGAAAAACTGTTTTTT

J: TRBJ1-5
size: -
V: TRBV19
D: -
CDR3: CASSIDRDQPQHF
DNA: TGTGCCAGTAGTATAGACAGGGATCAGCCCCAGCATTTT

J: TRBJ2-3
size: -
V: TRBV11-3
D: -
CDR3: CASSQDFGTQYF
DNA: TGTGCCAGCAGCCAAGACTTCGGTACGCAGTATTTT

J: TRBJ2-5
size: -
V: TRBV5-4
D: TRBD1
CDR3: CASSDHRGETQYF
DNA: TGTGCCAGCAGCGATCACAGGGGAGAGACCCAGTACTTC

J: TRBJ2-5
size: -
V: TRBV3-1/TRBV3-2
D: TRBD1
CDR3: CASSHSDRDYRETQYF
DNA: TGTGCCAGCAGCCATTCGGACAGGGATTATAGGGAGACCCAGTACTTC

J: TRBJ2-1
size: -
V: TRBV5-1
D: TRBD2
CDR3: CASSLIAGLNNEQFF
DNA: TGCGCCAGCAGCTTGATAGCGGGATTAAACAATGAGCAGTTCTTC

J: TRBJ1-5
size: -
V: TRBV6-6
D: -
CDR3: CASSFRGANQPQHF
DNA: TGTGCCAGCAGTTTCAGGGGTGCCAATCAGCCCCAGCATTTT

J: TRBJ1-2
size: -
V: TRBV28
D: -
CDR3: CAMAGGGGSYGYTF
DNA: TGTGCCATGGCGGGAGGGGGAGGGTCCTATGGCTACACCTTC

J: TRBJ1-3
size: -
V: TRBV5-5
D: -
CDR3: CASSLGRDGGNTIYF
DNA: TGTGCCAGCAGCTTGGGCAGGGATGGGGGAAACACCATATATTTT

J: TRBJ2-6
size: -
V: TRBV21-1
D: -
CDR3: CASSKGVVAAGANVLTF
DNA: -

J: TRBJ2-7
size: -
V: TRBV5-4
D: -
CDR3: CASSFPGRYEQYF
DNA: TGTGCCAGCAGCTTCCCAGGGCGATACGAGCAGTACTTC

J: TRBJ2-1
size: -
V: TRBV9
D: TRBD2
CDR3: CASSPREGLNGEQFF
DNA: TGTGCCAGCAGCCCCCGGGAGGGCCTGAATGGTGAGCAGTTCTTC

J: TRBJ1-5
size: -
V: TRBV20-1
D: -
CDR3: CSASSQSNQPQHF
DNA: TGCAGTGCTAGTTCGCAGTCCAATCAGCCCCAGCATTTT

J: TRBJ2-7
size: -
V: TRBV15
D: -
CDR3: CATSRDRRGATYEQYF
DNA: TGTGCCACCAGCAGAGATCGGCGCGGAGCCACCTACGAGCAGTACTTC

J: TRBJ1-4
size: -
V: TRBV5-6
D: -
CDR3: CASSPPGPGEKLFF
DNA: TGTGCCAGCAGCCCTCCGGGCCCGGGGGAAAAACTGTTTTTT

J: TRBJ2-7
size: -
V: TRBV15
D: TRBD2
CDR3: CATSRGGLNSNEQYF
DNA: TGTGCCACCAGCAGAGGGGGACTAAACTCGAACGAGCAGTACTTC

J: TRBJ1-4
size: once
V: TRBV6-6
D: -
CDR3: CASSYSGKLFF
DNA: TGTGCCAGCAGCTACTCCGGAAAACTGTTTTTT

J: TRBJ2-2
size: -
V: TRBV19
D: TRBD2
CDR3: CASSIGVAGGTGELFF
DNA: TGTGCCAGTAGTATTGGAGTAGCGGGAGGCACCGGGGAGCTGTTTTTT

J: TRBJ2-1
size: -
V: TRBV3-1/TRBV3-2
D: TRBD2
CDR3: CASSQNQAGGPSNEQFF
DNA: TGTGCCAGCAGCCAGAACCAAGCGGGAGGGCCCTCGAATGAGCAGTTCTTC

J: TRBJ1-2
size: -
V: TRBV6-5
D: TRBD1
CDR3: CASSYGGTGLYGYTF
DNA: TGTGCCAGCAGTTACGGAGGGACAGGTCTCTATGGCTACACCTTC

J: TRBJ2-2
size: -
V: TRBV27
D: -
CDR3: CASSFGGVGGELFF
DNA: TGTGCCAGCAGTTTTGGAGGGGTGGGAGGGGAGCTGTTTTTT

J: TRBJ1-2
size: -
V: TRBV29-1
D: TRBD1
CDR3: CSVGSSGTAYGYTF
DNA: TGCAGCGTTGGATCGTCCGGGACAGCCTATGGCTACACCTTC

J: TRBJ2-7
size: -
V: TRBV5-1
D: TRBD2
CDR3: CASSLDSGSSYEQYF
DNA: TGCGCCAGCAGCTTGGATAGCGGGAGCTCCTACGAGCAGTACTTC

J: TRBJ2-3
size: -
V: TRBV21-1
D: -
CDR3: CASSPSRGRASTDTQYF
DNA: TGTGCCAGCAGCCCTAGCCGCGGGAGGGCTAGCACAGATACGCAGTATTTT

J: TRBJ2-5
size: -
V: TRBV11-3
D: TRBD1
CDR3: CASSLESIGTGGSETQYF
DNA: TGTGCCAGCAGCTTAGAGTCGATCGGGACAGGGGGCTCTGAGACCCAGTACTTC

J: TRBJ2-2
size: -
V: TRBV9
D: -
CDR3: CASSTRGQINTGELFF
DNA: TGTGCCAGCAGCACTCGAGGACAGATTAACACCGGGGAGCTGTTTTTT

J: TRBJ2-3
size: -
V: TRBV21-1
D: -
CDR3: CASSGEGLAGVTQYF
DNA: TGTGCCAGCAGCGGGGAGGGACTAGCGGGAGTCACGCAGTATTTT

J: TRBJ2-3
size: -
V: TRBV3-1/TRBV3-2
D: TRBD2
CDR3: CASSLIRGQTSGRADTQYF
DNA: TGTGCCAGCAGCCTCATCAGGGGCCAGACTAGCGGGAGGGCAGATACGCAGTATTTT

J: TRBJ2-7
size: -
V: TRBV6-2/TRBV6-3
D: TRBD2
CDR3: CASSYSALAREPYEQYF
DNA: TGTGCCAGCAGTTACTCAGCCCTTGCGCGGGAGCCCTACGAGCAGTACTTC

J: TRBJ2-1
size: -
V: TRBV28
D: -
CDR3: CASSLRLGGEQFF
DNA: TGTGCCAGCAGTTTACGACTAGGCGGTGAGCAGTTCTTC

J: TRBJ1-5
size: once
V: TRBV20-1
D: TRBD1
CDR3: CSASDGTGVGDSNQPQHF
DNA: TGCAGTGCTAGTGACGGGACAGGGGTGGGCGATAGCAATCAGCCCCAGCATTTT

J: TRBJ2-7
size: -
V: TRBV5-6
D: TRBD1
CDR3: CASSFDRGPYEQYF
DNA: TGTGCCAGCAGCTTCGACAGGGGCCCTTACGAGCAGTACTTC